This T cell receptor (beta chain) is from a study of regulatory T cells in long-lasting Graves disease (dated by TCRdb to the early 2020s). Some background on the complete study: Antithyroid drugs had been taken for less than 3 months by newly diagnosed Graves' disease patients. A total of about 33 samples were covered by TCR sequencing, comprising around 13 persistent and 20 or so newly diagnosed Graves' disease patients. Persistent Graves' disease patients were compared with newly diagnosed Graves' disease patients by peripheral blood TCR sequencing and RNA sequencing. The study took place in China and was registered as a clinical trial. Here is what the overall study found, with its caveats: TRBV28, TRBJ1-2 and TRBJ2-5 were preferentially used in persistent disease, while TRBV20-1 and TRBJ2-1 were favored in newly diagnosed disease. Only peripheral blood was studied, because thyroid tissue, the primary lesion, was inaccessible. Patients with persistent disease shared more public clonotypes (roughly 2,900) than newly diagnosed patients did (around 980). The small sample size was acknowledged by the authors as a limitation that may reduce accuracy. Persistent Graves' disease patients showed lower TCR Shannon entropy and fewer highly expanded clones than newly diagnosed patients, suggesting clonal expansion. Sequencing and analysis were restricted to the TCR beta chain.

The label giving this sample's time point can be read as: newly diagnosed GD, antithyroid drugs for less than 3 months. For both TCR sequencing and RNA sequencing, RNA was extracted from PBMCs using TRIzol. The diagnosis of Graves' disease followed American Thyroid Association guidelines. Recruitment of patients was carried out at an endocrinology department in Xi'an, China. From each patient, about 8.9 milliliters of peripheral blood was collected into an EDTA anticoagulant tube. Ficoll Paque Plus density gradient separation was used to isolate PBMCs, and no further T cell sorting was done. RNA quality was checked with an Agilent 2100 Bioanalyzer and agarose gel, and concentration with a NanoDrop 2000. As for this clonotype: Its antigen is not yet known. Per-base quality was not reported, and no clone a single base away is much larger than it.

Receptors were amplified or captured by multiplex PCR. These reads were obtained on an Illumina HiSeq 4000. CDR3 regions were amplified by Arm-PCR with iRepertoire HTBI primers to construct TCR beta libraries. Before sequencing, the PCR products went through gel purification. As for the authors' bioinformatics: A total of under 80 TRBV and 14 TRBJ segments were identified across samples and were used for gene usage analysis of CDR3 amino acid clonotypes. COPE and FqMerger were used to merge filtered high-quality paired reads into contigs. BLAST was used to align contigs to IMGT TRBV, TRBD and TRBJ reference genes, and CDR3 was defined according to IMGT. Any clonotype with a frequency above 0.1% was classified as a highly expanded clone. Shannon entropy served as the measure of repertoire diversity, while the Gini coefficient captured V-J evenness. Clonotypes shared by more than one individual were considered public. TCRdb reran the public reads through fastp at Q25 and MiXCR, keeping productive beta chains. A single entry per CDR3 protein holds the most common genes and DNA from its merged rows. These V and J calls rely on TCRdb rather than the paper's analysis. The sample table records about 450,000 distinct CDR3 sequences; 13% to 15% of these occur just once. Approximately 15% of the sample is in the top ten clones.

Trimming costs V 8 bases and J 1 base, and their ends lie 10 bases apart. CDR1 and CDR2 were assigned from the germline V gene (reference sequence) as MNHEY and SMNVEV. Measured from the cysteine to the phenylalanine, the CDR3 is 13 residues long. Just CDR3 DNA is preserved here, 39 bases in frame from base 1. Another study also made use of these data, one on T cells in Graves' hyperthyroidism and ophthalmopathy. The second study's paper adds: Stable Graves' hyperthyroidism was defined as no progression to ophthalmopathy during 18 months of follow-up. Hyperthyroidism patients were newly diagnosed, had a disease duration of under 2 months, and were aged 18 to 65 years. Patients with uncontrolled infections, other autoimmune diseases, pregnancy or lactation were excluded. Diagnoses were established on the basis of clinical symptoms, serum thyroxine and TRAb, thyroid ultrasound, and orbital computed tomography. A first-round RT-PCR of the TCR CDR3 used the HTBI primer set with the Qiagen OneStep RT-PCR kit. Blood samples also contained most of the expanded thyroid clonotypes (frequency above 0.001), which suggests that blood repertoires may reflect thyroid immune responses. In cross-validation, a model built on a 13 V-J signature told ophthalmopathy apart from stable hyperthyroidism with 87.88% sensitivity and 81% to 82% specificity, and in testing the same model reached 80%/75%. During validation, the model predicted progression to ophthalmopathy a median of approximately 6.5 months ahead of onset, with around 71% sensitivity and almost 75% specificity. TCR V-J signatures able to tell the groups apart were searched for in a discovery cohort of approximately 95 patients, of whom 40 to 45 had Graves' ophthalmopathy and around 58 had stable Graves' hyperthyroidism. Prospective prediction of ophthalmopathy was tested in an independent validation cohort of fewer than 20 hyperthyroidism patients and some 17 patients who later progressed to ophthalmopathy. For training and testing, the 100 or so patients in the discovery cohort were randomly divided in a 7:3 ratio. Thyroid tissue and blood T-cell repertoires from six or seven Graves' hyperthyroidism patients were also compared in the study. Once sampling was done, hyperthyroidism patients were given methimazole at a starting dose of 30 mg daily, whereas ophthalmopathy patients were given high-dose intravenous methylprednisolone. The libraries were constructed in a second round of multiplex PCR and then size-selected and purified. Sequencing of the libraries was done on an Illumina HiSeq2000 using paired-end 100 bp reads. SOAPnuke was used to process the raw data, removing reads that contained adapters or uncalled bases, had a mean Phred below 15, or lacked an exact match to the constant primer or identifier. High-quality paired reads were merged using COPE v1.2.5, and each unique nucleotide sequence was defined as a clonotype. Clonotypes were aligned to IMGT TRBV, TRBD and TRBJ reference segments using MiTCR v1.1. Only V-J combinations with frequency above 0.0001, covering 99% to 99.2% of repertoires, were analysed. The TCS score was defined as F50 (clonal expansion) divided by E x V (chaos), with BLOSUM62-based TCRdist calculated between CDR3 peptides within each V-J. Welch's t-statistics and random forest reduced fewer than 600 V-J features to 10 to 15, which were used in a naive Bayes classifier (R e1071). Sample size was not statistically predetermined, and investigators were not blinded to group allocation. TCR Vbeta CDR3 sequencing of 120 to 150 peripheral blood samples (approximately 44 ophthalmopathy, about 80 hyperthyroidism and roughly 17 progressor patients) is reported in the paper.

Recombination linked TRBV27 to TRBJ2-3; a weak D assignment points to TRBD1 (5 bases agree). The TCR comes from a woman aged 50 to 65 with Graves disease. Donor details come from another sample of the same person, matched by shared clones. Sample: peripheral blood mononuclear cells (PBMCs), taken at new diagnosis, from a patient treated with antithyroid drugs. At the DNA level, the sequence is TGTGCCAGCCGTAAGGGGCGCACAGATACGCAGTATTTT. The encoded protein is CASRKGRTDTQYF.